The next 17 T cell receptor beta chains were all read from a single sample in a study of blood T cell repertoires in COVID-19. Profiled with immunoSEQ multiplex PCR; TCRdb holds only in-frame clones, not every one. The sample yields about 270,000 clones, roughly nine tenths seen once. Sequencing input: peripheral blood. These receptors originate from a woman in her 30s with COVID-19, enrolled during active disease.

CDR3 nucleotide sequence: TGTGCCAGCAGCTCCCGGACAGGGGAAACCTACGAGCAGTACTTC. It yields the protein CASSSRTGETYEQYF. The rearrangement uses TRBV7-9 and TRBJ2-7; 9 nucleotides line up with TRBD1. Germline CDR1 and CDR2: SEHNR and FQNEAQ (reference sequence). This CDR3 region has 15 residues. J gave up 2 bases and V 4 bases, and 6 bases lay outside the gene matches.

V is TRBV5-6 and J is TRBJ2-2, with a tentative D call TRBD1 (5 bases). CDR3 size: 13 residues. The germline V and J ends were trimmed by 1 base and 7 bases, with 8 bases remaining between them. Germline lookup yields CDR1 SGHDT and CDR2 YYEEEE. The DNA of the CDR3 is TGTGCCAGCAGCTTGAGGGGCGTCGGGGAGCTGTTTTTT. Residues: CASSLRGVGELFF.

CDR3 bases: TGTGCCAGCAGTCGCGGGACAGGGCGTTGGGAGTACTTC. It encodes CASSRGTGRWEYF. The rearrangement links TRBV6-5 to TRBJ2-7; 9 bases line up with TRBD1. The CDR3 runs to 13 residues. Germline values: CDR1 MNHEY, CDR2 SVGAGI. After removal of 5 bases from V and 11 bases from J, the junction contained 10 bases not matched to a gene.

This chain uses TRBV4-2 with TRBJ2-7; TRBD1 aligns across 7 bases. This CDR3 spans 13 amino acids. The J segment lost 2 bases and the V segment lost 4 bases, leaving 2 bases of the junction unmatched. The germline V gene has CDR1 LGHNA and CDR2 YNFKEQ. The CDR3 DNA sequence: TGTGCCAGCAGCCTGGGGACAGCCTACGAGCAGTACTTC. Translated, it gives CASSLGTAYEQYF.

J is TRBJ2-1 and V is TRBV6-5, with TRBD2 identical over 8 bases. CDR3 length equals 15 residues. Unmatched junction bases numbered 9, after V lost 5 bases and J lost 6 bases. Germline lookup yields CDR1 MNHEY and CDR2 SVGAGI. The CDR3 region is CASSHELAGSNEQFF. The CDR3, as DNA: TGTGCCAGCAGTCACGAGTTAGCGGGGAGCAATGAGCAGTTCTTC.

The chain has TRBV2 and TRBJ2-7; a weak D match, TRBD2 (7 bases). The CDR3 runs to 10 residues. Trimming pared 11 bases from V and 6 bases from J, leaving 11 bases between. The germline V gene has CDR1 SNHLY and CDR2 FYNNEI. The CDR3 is CAGGGGEQYF. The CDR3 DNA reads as TGTGCCGGGGGCGGGGGCGAGCAGTACTTC.

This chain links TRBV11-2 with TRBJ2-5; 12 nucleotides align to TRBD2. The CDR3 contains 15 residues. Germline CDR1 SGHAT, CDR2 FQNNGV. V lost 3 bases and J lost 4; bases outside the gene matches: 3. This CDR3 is CASSFTLAGGETQYF. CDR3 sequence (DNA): TGTGCCAGCAGCTTCACACTAGCGGGGGGAGAGACCCAGTACTTC.

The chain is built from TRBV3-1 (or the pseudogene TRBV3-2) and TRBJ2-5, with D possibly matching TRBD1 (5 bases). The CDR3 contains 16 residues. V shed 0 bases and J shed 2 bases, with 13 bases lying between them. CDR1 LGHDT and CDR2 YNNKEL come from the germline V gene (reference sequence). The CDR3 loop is CASSQEYRRVQETQYF. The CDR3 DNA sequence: TGTGCCAGCAGCCAAGAATACAGGCGAGTTCAAGAGACCCAGTACTTC.

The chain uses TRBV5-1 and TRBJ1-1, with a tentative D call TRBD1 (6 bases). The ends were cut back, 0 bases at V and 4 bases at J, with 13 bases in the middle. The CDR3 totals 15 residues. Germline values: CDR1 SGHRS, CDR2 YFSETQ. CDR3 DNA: TGCGCCAGCAGCTTGGGGACAGTGGGATTCACTGAAGCTTTCTTT. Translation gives CASSLGTVGFTEAFF.

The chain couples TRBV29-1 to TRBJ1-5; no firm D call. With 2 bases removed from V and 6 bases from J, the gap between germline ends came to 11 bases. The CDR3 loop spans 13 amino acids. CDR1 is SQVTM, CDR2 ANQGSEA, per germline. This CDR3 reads CSVEISVAQPQHF. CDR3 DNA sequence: TGCAGCGTTGAAATCAGTGTAGCTCAGCCCCAGCATTTT.

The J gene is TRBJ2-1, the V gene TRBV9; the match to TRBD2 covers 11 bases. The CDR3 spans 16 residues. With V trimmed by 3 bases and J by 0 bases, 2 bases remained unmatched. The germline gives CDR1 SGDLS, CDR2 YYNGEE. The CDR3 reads CASSGSGGASYNEQFF. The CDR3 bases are TGTGCCAGCAGCGGTAGCGGGGGGGCCTCCTACAATGAGCAGTTCTTC.

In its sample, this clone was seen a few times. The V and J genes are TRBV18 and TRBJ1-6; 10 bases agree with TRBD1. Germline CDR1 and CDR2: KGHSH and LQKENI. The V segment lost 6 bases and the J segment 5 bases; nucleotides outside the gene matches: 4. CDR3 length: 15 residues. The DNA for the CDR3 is TGTGCCAGCTCGGTGGGACAGGGGCATAATTCACCCCTCCACTTT. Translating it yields CASSVGQGHNSPLHF.

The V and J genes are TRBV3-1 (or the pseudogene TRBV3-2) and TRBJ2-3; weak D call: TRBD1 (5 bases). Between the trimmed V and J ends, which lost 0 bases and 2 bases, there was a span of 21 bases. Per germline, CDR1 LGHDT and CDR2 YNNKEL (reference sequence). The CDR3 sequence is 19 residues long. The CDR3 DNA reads TGTGCCAGCAGCCAAGATACCCAGACAGACCCCTACCCCACAGATACGCAGTATTTT. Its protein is CASSQDTQTDPYPTDTQYF.

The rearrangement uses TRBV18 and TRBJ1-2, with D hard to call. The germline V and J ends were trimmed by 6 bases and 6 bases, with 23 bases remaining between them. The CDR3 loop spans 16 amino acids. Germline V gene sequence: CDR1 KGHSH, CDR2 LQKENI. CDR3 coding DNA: TGTGCCAGCTCCCGTCGGACTGGCAGTTTAGGCCATGGCTACACCTTC. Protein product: CASSRRTGSLGHGYTF.

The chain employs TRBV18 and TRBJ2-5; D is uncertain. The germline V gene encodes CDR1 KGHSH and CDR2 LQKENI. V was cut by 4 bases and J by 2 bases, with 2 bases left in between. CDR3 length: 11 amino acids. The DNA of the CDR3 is TGTGCCAGCTCACTACAAGAGACCCAGTACTTC. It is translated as CASSLQETQYF.

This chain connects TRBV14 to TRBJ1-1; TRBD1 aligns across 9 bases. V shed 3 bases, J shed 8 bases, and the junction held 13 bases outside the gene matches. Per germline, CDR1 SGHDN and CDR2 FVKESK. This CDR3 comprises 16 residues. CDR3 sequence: CASSQDINRGREEAFF. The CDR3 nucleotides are TGTGCCAGCAGCCAGGATATTAACAGGGGGCGCGAAGAAGCTTTCTTT.

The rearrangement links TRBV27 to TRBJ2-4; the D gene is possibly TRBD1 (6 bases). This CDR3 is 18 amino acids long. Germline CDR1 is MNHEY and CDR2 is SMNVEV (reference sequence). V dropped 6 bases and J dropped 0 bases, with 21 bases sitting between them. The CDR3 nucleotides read TGTGCCAGCAGACCAACTCCCCACGGACAGTTAGCCAAAAACATTCAGTACTTC. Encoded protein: CASRPTPHGQLAKNIQYF.